This T cell receptor (beta chain) is drawn from a study of T cell changes during pregnancy in multiple sclerosis. Only in-frame clones appear in the TCRdb table, and some are missing; sequencing was by immunoSEQ multiplex PCR. The table lists about 59,000 clones, around nine tenths of them singletons. CDR3 length: 13 amino acids. With 0 bases removed from V and 5 bases from J, the gap between germline ends came to 5 bases. The germline gives CDR1 LNHNV, CDR2 YYDKDF (reference sequence). Sequenced material: peripheral blood from another person, used as feeder cells. The receptor comes from a human donor whose cells served as feeder cells for cultures in a pregnancy study. The chain is built from TRBV15 and TRBJ1-5; unclear D gene. The CDR3 sequence is CATSRDLDQPQHF. Written as DNA, the CDR3 is TGTGCCACCAGCAGAGATCTTGATCAGCCCCAGCATTTT.